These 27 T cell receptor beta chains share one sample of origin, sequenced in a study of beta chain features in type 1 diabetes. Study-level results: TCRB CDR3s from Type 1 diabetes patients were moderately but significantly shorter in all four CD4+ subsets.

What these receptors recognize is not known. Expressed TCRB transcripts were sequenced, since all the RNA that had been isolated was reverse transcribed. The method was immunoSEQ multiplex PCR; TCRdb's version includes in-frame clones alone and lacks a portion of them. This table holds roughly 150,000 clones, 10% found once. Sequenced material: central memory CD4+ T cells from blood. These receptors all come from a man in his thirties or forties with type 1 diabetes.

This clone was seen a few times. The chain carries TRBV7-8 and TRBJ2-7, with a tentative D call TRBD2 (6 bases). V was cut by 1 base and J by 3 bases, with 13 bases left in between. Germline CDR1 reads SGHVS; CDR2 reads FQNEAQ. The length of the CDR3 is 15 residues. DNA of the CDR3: TGTGCCAGCAGCTTAGAGTTCGGGGGATACTACGAGCAGTACTTC. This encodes CASSLEFGGYYEQYF.

CDR3 coding DNA: TGTGCCAGCACCACAGGCTACAATCAGCCCCAGCATTTT. Protein: CASTTGYNQPQHF. The gene calls are TRBV28 and TRBJ1-5; D is possibly TRBD1 (5 bases). The germline gives CDR1 MDHEN, CDR2 SYDVKM. This CDR3 region has 13 residues. V was shortened by 7 bases and J by 3 bases, with 10 bases between the two germline ends.

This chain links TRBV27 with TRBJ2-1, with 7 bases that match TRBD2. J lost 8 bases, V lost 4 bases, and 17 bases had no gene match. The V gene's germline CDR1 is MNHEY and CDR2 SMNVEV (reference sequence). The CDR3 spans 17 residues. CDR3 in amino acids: CASSSGWGEGPRDEQFF. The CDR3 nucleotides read TGTGCCAGCAGTTCCGGTTGGGGGGAGGGCCCTCGGGATGAGCAGTTCTTC.

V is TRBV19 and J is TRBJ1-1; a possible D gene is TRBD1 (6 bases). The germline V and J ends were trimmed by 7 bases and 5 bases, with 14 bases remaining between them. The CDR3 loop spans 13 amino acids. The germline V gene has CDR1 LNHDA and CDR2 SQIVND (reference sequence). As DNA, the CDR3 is TGTGCCAGTACCAACAGGGATCGAACTGAAGCTTTCTTT. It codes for CASTNRDRTEAFF. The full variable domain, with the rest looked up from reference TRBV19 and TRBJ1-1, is DGGITQSPKYLFRKEGQNVTLSCEQNLNHDAMYWYRQDPGQGLRLIYYSQIVNDFQKGDIAEGYSVSREKKESFPLTVTSAQKNPTAFYLCASTNRDRTEAFFGQGTRLTVV.

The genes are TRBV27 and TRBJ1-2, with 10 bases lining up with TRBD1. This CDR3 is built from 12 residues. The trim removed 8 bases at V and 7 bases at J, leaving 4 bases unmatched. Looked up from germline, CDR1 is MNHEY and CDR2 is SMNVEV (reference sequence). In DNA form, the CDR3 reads TGTGCCAGCCATCGGACAGGGGGTGGCTACACCTTC. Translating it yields CASHRTGGGYTF.

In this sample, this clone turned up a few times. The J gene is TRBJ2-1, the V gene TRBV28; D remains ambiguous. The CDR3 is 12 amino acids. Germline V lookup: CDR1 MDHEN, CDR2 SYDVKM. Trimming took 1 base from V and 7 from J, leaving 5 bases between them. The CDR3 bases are TGTGCCAGCAGTTTATATCGGAATGAGCAGTTCTTC. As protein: CASSLYRNEQFF. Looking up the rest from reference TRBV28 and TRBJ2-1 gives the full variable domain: DVKVTQSSRYLVKRTGEKVFLECVQDMDHENMFWYRQDPGLGLRLIYFSYDVKMKEKGDIPEGYSVSREKKERFSLILESASTNQTSMYLCASSLYRNEQFFGPGTRLTVL.

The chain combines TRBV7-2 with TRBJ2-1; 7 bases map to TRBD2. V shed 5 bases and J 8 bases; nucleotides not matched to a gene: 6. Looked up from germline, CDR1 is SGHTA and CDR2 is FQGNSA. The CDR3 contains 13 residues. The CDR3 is CASSRTRFDEQFF. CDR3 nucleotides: TGTGCCAGCAGCCGGACTAGATTCGATGAGCAGTTCTTC.

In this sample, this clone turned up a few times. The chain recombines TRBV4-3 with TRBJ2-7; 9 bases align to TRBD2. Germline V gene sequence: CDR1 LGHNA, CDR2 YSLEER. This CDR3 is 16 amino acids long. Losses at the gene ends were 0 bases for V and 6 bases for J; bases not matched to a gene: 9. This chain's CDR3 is CASSQEFRGLASEQYF. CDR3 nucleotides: TGCGCCAGCAGCCAAGAATTCAGGGGACTAGCCTCCGAGCAGTACTTC.

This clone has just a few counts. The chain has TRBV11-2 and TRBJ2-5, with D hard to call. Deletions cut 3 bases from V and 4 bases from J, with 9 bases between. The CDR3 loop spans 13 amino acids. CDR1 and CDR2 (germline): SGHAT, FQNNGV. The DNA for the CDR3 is TGTGCCAGCAGCTTGCGGTTCCGAGAGACCCAGTACTTC. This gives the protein CASSLRFRETQYF.

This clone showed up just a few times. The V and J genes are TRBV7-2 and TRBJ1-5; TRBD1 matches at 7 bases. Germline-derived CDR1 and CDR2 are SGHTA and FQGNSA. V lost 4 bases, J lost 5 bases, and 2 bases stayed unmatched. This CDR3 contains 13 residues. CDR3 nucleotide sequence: TGTGCCAGCAGCTCGCAGGGGGATCAGCCCCAGCATTTT. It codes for CASSSQGDQPQHF.

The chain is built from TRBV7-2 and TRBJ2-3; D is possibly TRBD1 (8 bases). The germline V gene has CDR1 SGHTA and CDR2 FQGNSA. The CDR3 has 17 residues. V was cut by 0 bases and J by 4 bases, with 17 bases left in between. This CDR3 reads CASSLAAWTGRADTQYF. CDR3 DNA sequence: TGTGCCAGCAGCTTAGCCGCGTGGACAGGGAGGGCAGATACGCAGTATTTT.

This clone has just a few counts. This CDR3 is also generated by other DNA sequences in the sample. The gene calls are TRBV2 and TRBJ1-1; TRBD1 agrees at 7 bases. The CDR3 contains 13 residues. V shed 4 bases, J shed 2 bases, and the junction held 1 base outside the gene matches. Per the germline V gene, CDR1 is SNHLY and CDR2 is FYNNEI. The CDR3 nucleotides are TGTGCCAGCAGTGGACAGGGAAACACTGAAGCTTTCTTT. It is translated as CASSGQGNTEAFF.

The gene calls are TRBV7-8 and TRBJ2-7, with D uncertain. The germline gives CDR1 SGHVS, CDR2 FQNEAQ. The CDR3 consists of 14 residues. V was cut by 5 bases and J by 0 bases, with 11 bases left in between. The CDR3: CASSPLRLSYEQYF. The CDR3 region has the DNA TGTGCCAGCAGCCCGTTAAGACTCTCCTACGAGCAGTACTTC. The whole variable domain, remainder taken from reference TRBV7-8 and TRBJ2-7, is GAGVSQSPRYKVAKRGQDVALRCDPISGHVSLFWYQQALGQGPEFLTYFQNEAQLDKSGLPSDRFFAERPEGSVSTLKIQRTQQEDSAVYLCASSPLRLSYEQYFGPGTRLTVT.

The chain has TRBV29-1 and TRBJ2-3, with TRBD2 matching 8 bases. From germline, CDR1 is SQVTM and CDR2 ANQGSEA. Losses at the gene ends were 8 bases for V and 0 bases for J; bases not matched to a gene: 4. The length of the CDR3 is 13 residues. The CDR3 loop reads CSQLAESTDTQYF. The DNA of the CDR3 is TGCAGCCAACTAGCGGAAAGCACAGATACGCAGTATTTT.

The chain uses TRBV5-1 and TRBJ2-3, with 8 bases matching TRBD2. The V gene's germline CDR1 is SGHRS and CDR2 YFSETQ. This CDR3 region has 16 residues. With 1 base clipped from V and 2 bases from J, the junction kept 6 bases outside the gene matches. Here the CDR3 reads CASSLLTGGVTDTQYF. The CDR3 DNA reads TGCGCCAGCAGCTTGCTAACCGGGGGGGTCACAGATACGCAGTATTTT.

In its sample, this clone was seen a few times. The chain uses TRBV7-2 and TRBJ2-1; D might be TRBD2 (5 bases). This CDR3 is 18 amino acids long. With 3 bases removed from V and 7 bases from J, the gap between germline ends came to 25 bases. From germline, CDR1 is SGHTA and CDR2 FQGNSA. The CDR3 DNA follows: TGTGCCAGCAGCTTGCGGTGGTCTCGCGCGGGTGTAATGAATGAGCAGTTCTTC. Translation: CASSLRWSRAGVMNEQFF.

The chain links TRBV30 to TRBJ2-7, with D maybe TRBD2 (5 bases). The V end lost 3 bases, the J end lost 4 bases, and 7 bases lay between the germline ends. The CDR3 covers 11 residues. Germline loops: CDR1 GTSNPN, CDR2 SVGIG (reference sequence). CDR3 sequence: CAWSDYYEQYF. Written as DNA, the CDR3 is TGTGCCTGGAGCGACTATTACGAGCAGTACTTC.

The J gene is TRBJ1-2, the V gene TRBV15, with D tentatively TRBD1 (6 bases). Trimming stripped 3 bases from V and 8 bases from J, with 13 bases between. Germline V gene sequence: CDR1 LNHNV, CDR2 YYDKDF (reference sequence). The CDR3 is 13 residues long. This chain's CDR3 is CATSSQARGGYTF. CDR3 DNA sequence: TGTGCCACCAGCAGTCAAGCCAGGGGAGGCTACACCTTC.

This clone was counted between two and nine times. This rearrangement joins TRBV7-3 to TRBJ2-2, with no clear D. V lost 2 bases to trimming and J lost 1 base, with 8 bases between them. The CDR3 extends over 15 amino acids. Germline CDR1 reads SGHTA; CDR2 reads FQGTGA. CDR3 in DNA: TGTGCCAGCAGCTTACAGTCACAGAACACCGGGGAGCTGTTTTTT. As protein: CASSLQSQNTGELFF.

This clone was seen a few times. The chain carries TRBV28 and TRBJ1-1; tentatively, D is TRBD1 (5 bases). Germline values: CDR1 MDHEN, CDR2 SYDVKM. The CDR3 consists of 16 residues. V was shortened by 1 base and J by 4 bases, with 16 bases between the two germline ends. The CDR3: CASSLSGWGVGTEAFF. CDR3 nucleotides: TGTGCCAGCAGTTTATCGGGTTGGGGCGTTGGCACTGAAGCTTTCTTT. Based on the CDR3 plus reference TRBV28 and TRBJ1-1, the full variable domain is DVKVTQSSRYLVKRTGEKVFLECVQDMDHENMFWYRQDPGLGLRLIYFSYDVKMKEKGDIPEGYSVSREKKERFSLILESASTNQTSMYLCASSLSGWGVGTEAFFGQGTRLTVV.

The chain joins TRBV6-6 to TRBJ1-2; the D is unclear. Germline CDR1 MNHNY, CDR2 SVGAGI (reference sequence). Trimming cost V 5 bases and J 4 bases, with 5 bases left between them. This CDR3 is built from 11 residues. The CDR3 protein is CASSNSYGYTF. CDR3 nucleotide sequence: TGTGCCAGCAGTAACAGCTATGGCTACACCTTC.

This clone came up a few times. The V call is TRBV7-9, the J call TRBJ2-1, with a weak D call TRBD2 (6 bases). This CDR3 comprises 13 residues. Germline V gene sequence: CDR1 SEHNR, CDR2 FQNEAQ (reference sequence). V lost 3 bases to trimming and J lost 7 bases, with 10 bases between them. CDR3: CASSFGTWNEQFF. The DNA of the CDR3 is TGTGCCAGCAGCTTCGGGACTTGGAATGAGCAGTTCTTC.

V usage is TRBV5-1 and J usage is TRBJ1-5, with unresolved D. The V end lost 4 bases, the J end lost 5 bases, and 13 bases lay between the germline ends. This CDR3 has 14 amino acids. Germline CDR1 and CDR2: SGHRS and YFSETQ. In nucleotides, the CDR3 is TGCGCCAGCAGCCCGGACTCCTCTTATCAGCCCCAGCATTTT. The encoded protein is CASSPDSSYQPQHF.

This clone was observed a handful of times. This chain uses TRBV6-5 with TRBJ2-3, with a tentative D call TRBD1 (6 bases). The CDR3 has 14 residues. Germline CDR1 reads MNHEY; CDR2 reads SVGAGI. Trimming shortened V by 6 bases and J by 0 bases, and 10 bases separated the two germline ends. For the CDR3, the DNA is TGTGCCAGCAGCGGGACAATCAGCACAGATACGCAGTATTTT. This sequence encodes CASSGTISTDTQYF.

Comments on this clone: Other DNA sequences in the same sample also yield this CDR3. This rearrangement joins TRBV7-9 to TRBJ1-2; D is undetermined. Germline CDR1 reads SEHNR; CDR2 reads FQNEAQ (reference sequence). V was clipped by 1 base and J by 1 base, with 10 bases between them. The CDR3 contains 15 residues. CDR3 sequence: CASSLGTAGNYGYTF. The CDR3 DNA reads TGTGCCAGCAGCTTAGGCACAGCTGGTAACTATGGCTACACCTTC.

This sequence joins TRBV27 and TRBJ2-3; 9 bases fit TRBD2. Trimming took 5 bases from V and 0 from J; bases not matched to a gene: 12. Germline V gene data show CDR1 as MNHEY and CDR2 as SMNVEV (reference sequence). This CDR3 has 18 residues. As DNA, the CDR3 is TGTGCCAGCAGTCTTATAGCGGGAGCTAGAAGAAGCACAGATACGCAGTATTTT. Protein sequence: CASSLIAGARRSTDTQYF.

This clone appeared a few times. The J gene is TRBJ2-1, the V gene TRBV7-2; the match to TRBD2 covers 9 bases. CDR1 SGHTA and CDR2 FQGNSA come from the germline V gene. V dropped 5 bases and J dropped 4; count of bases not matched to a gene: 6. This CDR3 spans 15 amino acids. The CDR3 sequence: CASSPQTSGYNEQFF. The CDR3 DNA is TGTGCCAGCAGCCCCCAGACTAGCGGTTACAATGAGCAGTTCTTC.